This T cell receptor (beta chain) was sequenced in a study of identical twins. Overall study results and limits: A lower insertion count was a feature of abundant cord blood beta clonotypes, with no such feature in memory repertoires. In beta out-of-frame sequences, the excess sharing between twins was weaker.

MiXCR, run by TCRdb on the 5' RACE reads, gives a single entry per CDR3 protein. The table has 1,800,000 or so distinct CDR3 sequences, less than 35% seen once. This clonotype came up a few times. Antigen specificity is unknown. Germline V CDR1 and CDR2: MGHRA, YSYEKL. After removal of 1 base from V and 8 bases from J, the junction contained 10 bases not matched to a gene. The CDR3 is 16 amino acids. The sequencing input was cord blood. This clonotype was sampled from a newborn girl in good health. The V call is TRBV4-1, the J call TRBJ1-2, with 10 bases aligning to TRBD1. The CDR3 protein is CASSQAPGQGKEGYTF. The CDR3 DNA is TGCGCCAGCAGCCAAGCCCCGGGACAGGGGAAAGAGGGCTACACCTTC.